The T cell receptor beta chain under discussion was sequenced for a study of CD8 T cells in Susac syndrome. TCR beta sequencing covered blood CD8+ and CD4+ T cells. The diagnostic criteria were recently defined, and patients with Susac syndrome met them for definite or probable disease. cDNA came from around 0.5 to 1 ug RNA primed by random hexamers. TCRdb called the immunoSEQ multiplex PCR reads again in MiXCR, with one record for every CDR3 protein. The sample has 100,000 to 150,000 distinct CDR3 sequences; about 93% are singletons. The sample taken for sequencing was CD8+ T cells from PBMCs. The source of this sequence is a human donor with Susac syndrome.

The CDR3 here is CASSVTGTGSDEQYF. CDR3 in DNA: TGTGCCAGCAGCGTGACCGGGACAGGGAGCGACGAGCAGTACTTC. The V gene is TRBV9, the J gene TRBJ2-7; 9 bases are a match to TRBD1. CDR1 and CDR2 (germline): SGDLS, YYNGEE. CDR3 length equals 15 residues. Trimming removed 2 bases from V and 5 bases from J; junction bases left unmatched: 8.